These 9 T cell receptor beta chains came from one sample sequenced in a study of T cell responses to AZD1222 COVID-19 vaccine. Measured with immunoSEQ multiplex PCR; TCRdb has only the in-frame clones, and not every one. The data show about 130,000 clones, 86% seen once. This specimen consisted of peripheral blood, obtained on day 0 of AZD1222 vaccination. The receptors come from an adult in good health.

The V call is TRBV30, the J call TRBJ1-4; D remains ambiguous. V gave up 2 bases and J gave up 2 bases, with 3 bases separating them. This CDR3 contains 12 residues. CDR1 GTSNPN and CDR2 SVGIG come from the germline V gene (reference sequence). CDR3 DNA: TGTGCCTGGAGTATCACTAATGAAAAACTGTTTTTT. Encoded protein: CAWSITNEKLFF.

In this sample, this clone turned up once. This chain uses TRBV10-1 with TRBJ2-3, with 8 positions matching TRBD2. V shed 11 bases, J shed 5 bases, and the junction held 12 bases outside the gene matches. The V gene's germline CDR1 is WNHNN and CDR2 SYGVQD (reference sequence). There are 14 residues in the CDR3. This CDR3 reads CARTSGRAGDTQYF. Here the CDR3 DNA reads TGCGCCCGTACATCCGGGAGGGCCGGAGATACGCAGTATTTT.

This clone was seen just once. The chain employs TRBV5-1 and TRBJ2-7; 10 bases align to TRBD2. The CDR3 spans 15 residues. CDR1 and CDR2 from the germline V gene are SGHRS and YFSETQ. With 4 bases clipped from V and 2 bases from J, the junction kept 6 bases outside the gene matches. The CDR3 DNA follows: TGCGCCAGCAGCCACCCTAGCGGGAGCCCCTACGAGCAGTACTTC. This sequence encodes CASSHPSGSPYEQYF.

This chain joins TRBV7-2 and TRBJ2-7; D is unresolved. V was cut by 4 bases and J by 3 bases, with 16 bases left in between. This CDR3 is 15 amino acids long. Looked up from germline, CDR1 is SGHTA and CDR2 is FQGNSA. The CDR3 sequence: CASSYPEGALYEQYF. The CDR3 region has the DNA TGTGCCAGCAGCTACCCGGAAGGCGCGCTCTACGAGCAGTACTTC.

The CDR3 loop reads CASSYRGRNTEAFF. CDR3 nucleotide sequence: TGTGCCAGCAGTTACCGGGGGAGGAACACTGAAGCTTTCTTT. The rearrangement uses TRBV6-5 and TRBJ1-1, with a possible D match to TRBD1 (5 bases). Germline loops: CDR1 MNHEY, CDR2 SVGAGI. V was pared by 2 bases and J by 1 base, with 8 bases between. This CDR3 contains 14 residues.

The chain carries TRBV6-5 and TRBJ2-1, with D perhaps given as TRBD1 or TRBD2 (5 bases each). Germline V gives CDR1 MNHEY, CDR2 SVGAGI. CDR3 size: 15 residues. Trimming shortened V by 2 bases and J by 7 bases, and 15 bases separated the two germline ends. The CDR3 is CASSYGQGTGNEQFF. CDR3 in DNA: TGTGCCAGCAGTTACGGGCAGGGCACGGGAAATGAGCAGTTCTTC.

This clone has only a few counts. V and J are TRBV4-3 and TRBJ1-1; D uncertain. Germline V gene data show CDR1 as LGHNA and CDR2 as YSLEER. V dropped 0 bases and J dropped 7 bases, with 18 bases sitting between them. The CDR3 is 16 residues long. This chain's CDR3 is CASSQDRGSLFSEAFF. CDR3 nucleotides: TGCGCCAGCAGCCAAGACCGCGGGTCATTGTTCAGTGAAGCTTTCTTT.

The chain has TRBV2 and TRBJ2-7, with no clear D. There are 12 residues in the CDR3. The germline V and J ends were trimmed by 2 bases and 1 base, with 3 bases remaining between them. Germline V CDR1 and CDR2: SNHLY, FYNNEI. The CDR3 spells CASSEQSYEQYF. For the CDR3, the DNA is TGTGCCAGCAGTGAACAGTCCTACGAGCAGTACTTC.

The chain is built from TRBV10-3 and TRBJ1-2, with a possible D match to TRBD1 (5 bases). CDR3 length equals 14 residues. Trimming removed 3 bases from V and 5 bases from J, with 13 bases in between. Germline lookup yields CDR1 ENHRY and CDR2 SYGVKD. Written as DNA, the CDR3 is TGTGCCATCAGTGAAGGGGCCGGCGGGTATGGCTACACCTTC. It yields the protein CAISEGAGGYGYTF.